Listed below are T cell receptor beta chains from one sample, sequenced in a study of blood T cell repertoires in COVID-19. Sequencing used immunoSEQ multiplex PCR; TCRdb keeps in-frame clones, though not all of them. Of 100,000 or so clones in the sample, roughly 78% were seen once. The sample comprised peripheral blood. These receptors originate from a woman over 75 with acute or convalescent COVID-19. Both conserved end residues are part of each CDR3. D genes are given only for firm matches. Clone size, where shown, is once, few, many, or a class for clones that have expanded.

D: -
V: TRBV4-3
size: -
J: TRBJ1-1
DNA: TGCGCCAGCAGCCAAGCAAGATCCAGGGTGAACACTGAAGCTTTCTTT
CDR3: CASSQARSRVNTEAFF

D: -
V: TRBV30
size: few
J: TRBJ1-3
DNA: TGTGCCTGGATGAGCGGAAACACCATATATTTT
CDR3: CAWMSGNTIYF

D: -
V: TRBV11-1
size: -
J: TRBJ2-5
DNA: TGTGCCAGCAGCTTAAGTGGCATTCAAGAGACCCAGTACTTC
CDR3: CASSLSGIQETQYF

D: -
V: TRBV7-3
size: -
J: TRBJ2-1
DNA: TGTGCCAGCAGCTGGGGAGTAGGCTCCTACAATGAGCAGTTCTTC
CDR3: CASSWGVGSYNEQFF

D: TRBD2
V: TRBV15
size: -
J: TRBJ2-1
DNA: TGTGCCACCAGCAGAGAAAAGCGGGGGGGCGGAAATGAGCAGTTCTTC
CDR3: CATSREKRGGGNEQFF

D: -
V: TRBV9
size: -
J: TRBJ2-5
DNA: TGTGCCAGCAGCGTAGGAACAGTCGAAGAGACCCAGTACTTC
CDR3: CASSVGTVEETQYF

D: TRBD1
V: TRBV28
size: few
J: TRBJ2-7
DNA: TGTGCCAGCAGTTCGTCGGGACAGGGAGGCGAGCAGTACTTC
CDR3: CASSSSGQGGEQYF

D: -
V: TRBV30
size: -
J: TRBJ2-1
DNA: TGTGCCTGGAGACGGCAGGGCTCCTACAATGAGCAGTTCTTC
CDR3: CAWRRQGSYNEQFF

D: -
V: TRBV5-1
size: many
J: TRBJ1-2
DNA: TGCGCCAGCAGCTTGGACAGGGTCGATGGCTACACCTTC
CDR3: CASSLDRVDGYTF

D: -
V: TRBV6-5
size: -
J: TRBJ1-6
DNA: TGTGCCAGCAGGCGGGACTCCCGCGGGACACCCCTCCACTTT
CDR3: CASRRDSRGTPLHF

D: -
V: TRBV6-5
size: once
J: TRBJ1-1
DNA: TGTGCCAGCAGTTACCGCGGCCAAGAAGCTTTCTTT
CDR3: CASSYRGQEAFF

D: -
V: TRBV12-3/TRBV12-4
size: once
J: TRBJ2-5
DNA: TGTGCCAGCAGTTTAGCCCGGGGAGAGACCCAGTACTTC
CDR3: CASSLARGETQYF

D: TRBD2
V: TRBV4-2
size: -
J: TRBJ2-3
DNA: TGTGCCAGCAGCCCCGCCCGGCTAAGCGGGGGCACAGATACGCAGTATTTT
CDR3: CASSPARLSGGTDTQYF

D: -
V: TRBV5-1
size: -
J: TRBJ2-1
DNA: TGCGCCAGCAGCTTGGCCGAAGTGGGGCTCGGCGATGAGCAGTTCTTC
CDR3: CASSLAEVGLGDEQFF

D: TRBD1
V: TRBV19
size: -
J: TRBJ2-3
DNA: TGTGCCAGTAGTATTGGGACAGGGGGAGCAGATACGCAGTATTTT
CDR3: CASSIGTGGADTQYF

D: TRBD1
V: TRBV5-5
size: few
J: TRBJ1-4
DNA: TGTGCCAGCAGCTGGACCGGGACAGGGAATGAAAAACTGTTTTTT
CDR3: CASSWTGTGNEKLFF

D: -
V: TRBV6-4
size: -
J: TRBJ1-2
DNA: TGTGCCAGCAGTGACTCGGGGCCAGCGGGGGGCTACACCTTC
CDR3: CASSDSGPAGGYTF

D: -
V: TRBV4-3
size: -
J: TRBJ1-2
DNA: TGCGCCAGCAGCCAAGATTACTCACCGTACTTCGGCTACACCTTC
CDR3: CASSQDYSPYFGYTF

D: -
V: TRBV4-2
size: -
J: TRBJ2-3
DNA: TGTGCCAGCAGCCCCCTGGCGGGGTGGACAGATACGCAGTATTTT
CDR3: CASSPLAGWTDTQYF

D: TRBD1
V: TRBV5-6
size: few
J: TRBJ1-2
DNA: TGTGCCAGCAGCCTCGTACCGGGACAGGGCGCGGGAGGCTACACCTTC
CDR3: CASSLVPGQGAGGYTF

D: -
V: TRBV7-2
size: -
J: TRBJ1-2
DNA: TGTGCCAGCAGCGTCCGCACAGAGGGCTACACCTTC
CDR3: CASSVRTEGYTF

D: -
V: TRBV21-1
size: -
J: TRBJ1-5
DNA: TGTGCCAGCAGCAAATCAGGACAGGGCGGGGAACAGCCCCAGCATTTT
CDR3: CASSKSGQGGEQPQHF

D: -
V: TRBV7-2
size: -
J: TRBJ1-1
DNA: TGTGCCAGCAGCTTAGGGTCCTGGAGGAACACTGAAGCTTTCTTT
CDR3: CASSLGSWRNTEAFF

D: TRBD1
V: TRBV2
size: -
J: TRBJ1-2
DNA: TGTGCCAGCAGTTGGGACAGTACATATGGCTACACCTTC
CDR3: CASSWDSTYGYTF

D: -
V: TRBV9
size: few
J: TRBJ1-4
DNA: TGTGCCAGCAGCGTAGGTCCAGGCGAGGAAAAACTGTTTTTT
CDR3: CASSVGPGEEKLFF

D: -
V: TRBV7-9
size: -
J: TRBJ2-3
DNA: TGTGCCAGCAGCTTAGGTCCAGGGAAGGCAGATACGCAGTATTTT
CDR3: CASSLGPGKADTQYF

D: -
V: TRBV7-2
size: few
J: TRBJ2-1
DNA: TGTGCCAGCAGCTTAATGAGTGAGCAGTTCTTC
CDR3: CASSLMSEQFF

D: -
V: TRBV5-6
size: -
J: TRBJ1-1
DNA: TGTGCCAGCAGCTGGGGGGGATTTTCTATGAACACTGAAGCTTTCTTT
CDR3: CASSWGGFSMNTEAFF

D: -
V: TRBV4-2
size: -
J: TRBJ1-2
DNA: TGTGCCAGCAGCCAAGAGGCAGGAGGCTATGGCTACACCTTC
CDR3: CASSQEAGGYGYTF

D: TRBD2
V: TRBV6-1
size: -
J: TRBJ2-2
DNA: TGTGCCAGCAGTGAAGCGCGCGGGGGGAACACCGGGGAGCTGTTTTTT
CDR3: CASSEARGGNTGELFF

D: -
V: TRBV9
size: -
J: TRBJ1-2
DNA: TGTGCCAGCAGCGTAGTTGGGGGGTCCGATGGCTACACCTTC
CDR3: CASSVVGGSDGYTF

D: -
V: TRBV6-2/TRBV6-3
size: -
J: TRBJ1-4
DNA: TGTGCCAGCAGCCGATCAGGGAGGGACGAAAAACTGTTTTTT
CDR3: CASSRSGRDEKLFF

D: -
V: TRBV18
size: -
J: TRBJ1-2
DNA: TGTGCCAGCTCACCCGAACAGGGCGTCGGTGGCTACACCTTC
CDR3: CASSPEQGVGGYTF

D: -
V: TRBV6-6
size: -
J: TRBJ1-2
DNA: TGTGCCAGCAGCGGGACTCCTTGGGATGGCTACACCTTC
CDR3: CASSGTPWDGYTF

D: -
V: TRBV21-1
size: -
J: TRBJ1-3
DNA: TGTGCCAGCAGCGTAAGAACAGGCGACCTCCCTCAAAGCTCTGGAAACACCATATATTTT
CDR3: CASSVRTGDLPQSSGNTIYF

D: TRBD2
V: TRBV18
size: -
J: TRBJ2-3
DNA: TGTGCCAGCTCACAGGGGTCTAGCGGGGGCCCAGATACGCAGTATTTT
CDR3: CASSQGSSGGPDTQYF

D: -
V: TRBV2
size: -
J: TRBJ1-1
DNA: TGTGCCAGCGGGGGCAAGGCCACCCGGGCTGAAGCTTTCTTT
CDR3: CASGGKATRAEAFF

D: TRBD1
V: TRBV4-3
size: -
J: TRBJ1-4
DNA: TGCGCCAGCAGCCAAGAACCGCAGGGGGCTGGAGAAAAACTGTTTTTT
CDR3: CASSQEPQGAGEKLFF

D: -
V: TRBV9
size: -
J: TRBJ1-3
DNA: TGTGCCAGCAGCGTAGACAGATACTCTGGAAACACCATATATTTT
CDR3: CASSVDRYSGNTIYF

D: -
V: TRBV11-2
size: -
J: TRBJ2-7
DNA: TGTGCCAGCAGCCCCGGGGGATACGAGCAGTACTTC
CDR3: CASSPGGYEQYF

D: -
V: TRBV7-9
size: many
J: TRBJ2-1
DNA: TGTGCCAGTCGGACTATGATCAATGAGCAGTTCTTC
CDR3: CASRTMINEQFF

D: -
V: TRBV9
size: -
J: TRBJ1-6
DNA: TGTGCCAGCAGCGTAGGTCAAGGGGGTGGATCACCCCTCCACTTT
CDR3: CASSVGQGGGSPLHF

D: TRBD2
V: TRBV5-4
size: -
J: TRBJ2-5
DNA: TGTGCCAGCAGCTTGTACACTAGCGGGGGGAATCAAGAGACCCAGTACTTC
CDR3: CASSLYTSGGNQETQYF

D: TRBD1
V: TRBV6-5
size: -
J: TRBJ1-2
DNA: TGTGCCAGCAGCCCCCAACAGGGGGCGCGGGATGGCTACACCTTC
CDR3: CASSPQQGARDGYTF

D: TRBD1
V: TRBV5-4
size: -
J: TRBJ2-3
DNA: TGTGCCAGCAGCGCGACAGGGATAGCAGATACGCAGTATTTT
CDR3: CASSATGIADTQYF

D: -
V: TRBV7-2
size: -
J: TRBJ1-5
DNA: TGTGCCAGCAGCTTATATTGGGAGGCGGAGCCCCAGCATTTT
CDR3: CASSLYWEAEPQHF

D: TRBD2
V: TRBV5-1
size: -
J: TRBJ2-1
DNA: TGCGCCAGCAGCTTGCTAGCGGGGAAGTACAATGAGCAGTTCTTC
CDR3: CASSLLAGKYNEQFF

D: -
V: TRBV11-3
size: -
J: TRBJ2-5
DNA: TGTGCCAGCAGCTTGTCCAGACAAGAGACCCAGTACTTC
CDR3: CASSLSRQETQYF

D: TRBD1
V: TRBV6-6
size: -
J: TRBJ1-2
DNA: TGTGCCAGCAGAACGACAGGGGCCCAGTTTGGCTATGGCTACACCTTC
CDR3: CASRTTGAQFGYGYTF

D: -
V: TRBV18
size: -
J: TRBJ1-4
DNA: TGTGCCAGCTCACCCTCGACAGCAACTAATGAAAAACTGTTTTTT
CDR3: CASSPSTATNEKLFF